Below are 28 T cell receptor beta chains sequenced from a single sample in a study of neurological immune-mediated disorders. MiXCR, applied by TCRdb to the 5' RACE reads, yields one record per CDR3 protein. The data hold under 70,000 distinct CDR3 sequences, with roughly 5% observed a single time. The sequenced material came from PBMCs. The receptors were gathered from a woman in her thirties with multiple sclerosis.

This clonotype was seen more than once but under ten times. CDR3 sequence: CASSPNWDTQYF. CDR3 sequence (DNA): TGTGCCAGCAGCCCGAATTGGGATACGCAGTATTTT. The rearrangement uses TRBV3-1 and TRBJ2-3; no clear D. CDR3 length: 12 residues. Trimming cost V 4 bases and J 6 bases, with 8 bases left between them. Per germline, CDR1 LGHDT and CDR2 YNNKEL (reference sequence).

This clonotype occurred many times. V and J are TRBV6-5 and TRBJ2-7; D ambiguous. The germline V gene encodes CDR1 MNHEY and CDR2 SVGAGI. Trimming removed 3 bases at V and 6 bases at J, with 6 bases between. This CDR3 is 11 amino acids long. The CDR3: CASSYYGEQYF. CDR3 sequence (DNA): TGTGCCAGCAGTTATTACGGCGAGCAGTACTTC.

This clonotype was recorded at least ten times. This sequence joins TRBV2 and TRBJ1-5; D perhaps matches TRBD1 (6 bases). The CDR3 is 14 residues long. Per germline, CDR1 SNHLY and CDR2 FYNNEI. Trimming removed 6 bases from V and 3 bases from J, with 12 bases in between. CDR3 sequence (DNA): TGTGCCAGCAGCCCGACAGGAAACAATCAGCCCCAGCATTTT. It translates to CASSPTGNNQPQHF.

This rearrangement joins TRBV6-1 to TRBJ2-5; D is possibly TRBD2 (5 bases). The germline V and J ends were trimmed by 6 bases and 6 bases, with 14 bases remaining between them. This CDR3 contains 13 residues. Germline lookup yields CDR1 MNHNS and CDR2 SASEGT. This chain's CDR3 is CASSQTRGQTQYF. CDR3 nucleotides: TGTGCCAGCAGCCAGACTCGCGGGCAGACCCAGTACTTC.

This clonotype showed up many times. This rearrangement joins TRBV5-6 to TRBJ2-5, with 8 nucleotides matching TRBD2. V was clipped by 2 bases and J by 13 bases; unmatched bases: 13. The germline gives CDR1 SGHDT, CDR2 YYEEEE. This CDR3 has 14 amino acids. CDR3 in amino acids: CASSFGLAAGQMYF. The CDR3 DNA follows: TGTGCCAGCAGCTTCGGACTAGCAGCCGGTCAGATGTACTTC. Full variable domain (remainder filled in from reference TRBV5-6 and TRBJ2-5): DAGVTQSPTHLIKTRGQQVTLRCSPKSGHDTVSWYQQALGQGPQFIFQYYEEEERQRGNFPDRFSGHQFPNYSSELNVNALLLGDSALYLCASSFGLAAGQMYFGPGTRLLVL.

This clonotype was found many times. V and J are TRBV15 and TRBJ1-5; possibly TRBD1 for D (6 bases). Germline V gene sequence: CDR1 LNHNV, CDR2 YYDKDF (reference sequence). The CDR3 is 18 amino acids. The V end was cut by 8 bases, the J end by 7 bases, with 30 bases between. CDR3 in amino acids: CATGRGGEPRQGGQPQHF. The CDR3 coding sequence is TGTGCCACCGGGCGGGGGGGGGAGCCTCGACAAGGGGGACAGCCCCAGCATTTT.

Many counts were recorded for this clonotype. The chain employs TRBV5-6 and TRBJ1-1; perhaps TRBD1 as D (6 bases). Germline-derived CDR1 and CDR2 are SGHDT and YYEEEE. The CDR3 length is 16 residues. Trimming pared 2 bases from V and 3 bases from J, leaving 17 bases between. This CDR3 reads CASSLPGGPGDTEAFF. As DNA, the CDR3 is TGTGCCAGCAGCTTACCCGGGGGGCCGGGGGACACTGAAGCTTTCTTT.

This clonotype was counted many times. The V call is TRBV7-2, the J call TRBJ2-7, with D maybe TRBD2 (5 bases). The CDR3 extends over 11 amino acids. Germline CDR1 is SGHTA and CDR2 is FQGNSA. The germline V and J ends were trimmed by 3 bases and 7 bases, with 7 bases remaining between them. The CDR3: CASSFSGEQYF. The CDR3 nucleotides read TGTGCCAGCAGCTTTTCGGGAGAGCAGTACTTC.

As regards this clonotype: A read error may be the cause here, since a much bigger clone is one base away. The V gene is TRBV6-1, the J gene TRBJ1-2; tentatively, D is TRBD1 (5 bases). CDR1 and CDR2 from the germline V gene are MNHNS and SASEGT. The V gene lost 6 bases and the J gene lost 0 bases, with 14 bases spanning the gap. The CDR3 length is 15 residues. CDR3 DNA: TGTGCCAGCAGCCTGGACAACAGCCCTAACTATGGCTACACCTTC. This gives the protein CASSLDNSPNYGYTF.

The CDR3 loop reads CSVAKAWLGEGYTF. The CDR3 bases are TGCAGTGTGGCTAAGGCCTGGCTGGGCGAGGGCTACACCTTC. The genes are TRBV20-1 and TRBJ1-2; unclear D gene. Trimming removed 7 bases at V and 8 bases at J, with 23 bases between. Germline-derived CDR1 and CDR2 are DFQATT and SNEGSKA (reference sequence). The CDR3 runs 14 residues.

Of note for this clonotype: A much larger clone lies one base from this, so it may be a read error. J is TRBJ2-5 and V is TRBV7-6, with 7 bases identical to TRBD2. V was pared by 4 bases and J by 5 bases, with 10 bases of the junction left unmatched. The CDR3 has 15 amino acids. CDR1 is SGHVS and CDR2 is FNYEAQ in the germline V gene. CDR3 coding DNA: TGTGCCAGCAGCTCCGGGACTAACTGGTTCGAGACCCAGTACTTC. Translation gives CASSSGTNWFETQYF.

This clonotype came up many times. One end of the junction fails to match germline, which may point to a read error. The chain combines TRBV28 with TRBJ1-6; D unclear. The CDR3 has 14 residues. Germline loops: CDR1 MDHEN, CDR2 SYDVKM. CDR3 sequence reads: CASSHYEVNSPLNF. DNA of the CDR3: TGTGCCAGCAGCCACTATGAAGTCAATTCACCCCTCAACTTT.

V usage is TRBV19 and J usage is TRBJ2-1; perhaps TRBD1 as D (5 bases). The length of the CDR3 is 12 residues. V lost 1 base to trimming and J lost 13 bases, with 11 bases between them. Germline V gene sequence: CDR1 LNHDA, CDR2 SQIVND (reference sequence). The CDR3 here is CASSIGQGEQFF. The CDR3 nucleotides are TGTGCCAGTAGTATAGGGCAGGGCGAACAGTTCTTC.

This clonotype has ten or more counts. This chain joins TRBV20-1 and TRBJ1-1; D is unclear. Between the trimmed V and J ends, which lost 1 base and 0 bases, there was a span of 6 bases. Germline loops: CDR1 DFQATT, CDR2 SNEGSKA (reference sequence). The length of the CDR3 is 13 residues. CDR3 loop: CSARGALNTEAFF. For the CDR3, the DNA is TGCAGTGCTAGAGGTGCCTTGAACACTGAAGCTTTCTTT.

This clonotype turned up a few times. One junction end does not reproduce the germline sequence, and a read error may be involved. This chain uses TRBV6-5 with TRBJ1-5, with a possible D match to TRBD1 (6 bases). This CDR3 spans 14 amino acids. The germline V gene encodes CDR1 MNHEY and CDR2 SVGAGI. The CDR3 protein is CASSSRDNNQPQNF. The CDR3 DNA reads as TGTGCCAGCAGTTCCCGGGACAACAATCAGCCCCAGAATTTT.

The CDR3 DNA reads TGCAGTGCTAGGATGGGGGGCCAAGCCTACAATGAGCAGTTCTTC. It codes for CSARMGGQAYNEQFF. V is TRBV20-1 and J is TRBJ2-1; either TRBD1 or TRBD2 may supply D (6 bases each). Trimming stripped 3 bases from V and 2 bases from J, with 14 bases between. Per germline, CDR1 DFQATT and CDR2 SNEGSKA (reference sequence). The CDR3 consists of 15 residues.

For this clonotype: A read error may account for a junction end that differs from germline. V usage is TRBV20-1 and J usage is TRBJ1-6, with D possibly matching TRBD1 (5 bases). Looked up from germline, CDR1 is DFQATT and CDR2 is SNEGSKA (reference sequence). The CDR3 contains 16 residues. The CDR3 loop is CSARAGGTVYNSPLNF. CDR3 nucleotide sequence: TGCAGTGCCAGGGCCGGGGGGACTGTCTATAATTCACCCCTCAACTTT.

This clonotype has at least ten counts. In DNA, the CDR3 is TGTGCCAGCAGCGCTACCGGGACAGGGGTATACGAGCAGTACTTC. Translated, it gives CASSATGTGVYEQYF. The chain is built from TRBV7-9 and TRBJ2-7; 10 bases are a match to TRBD1. CDR3 length equals 15 residues. The germline CDR1 and CDR2 sequences are SEHNR and FQNEAQ (reference sequence). J was trimmed by 4 bases and V by 5 bases; bases with no gene match: 8.

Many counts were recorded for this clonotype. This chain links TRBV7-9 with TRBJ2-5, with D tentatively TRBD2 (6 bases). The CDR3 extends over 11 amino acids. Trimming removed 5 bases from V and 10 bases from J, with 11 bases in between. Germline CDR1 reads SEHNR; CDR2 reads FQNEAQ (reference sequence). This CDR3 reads CASSRGLDQYF. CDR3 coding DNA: TGTGCCAGCAGCCGGGGGTTGGACCAGTACTTC.

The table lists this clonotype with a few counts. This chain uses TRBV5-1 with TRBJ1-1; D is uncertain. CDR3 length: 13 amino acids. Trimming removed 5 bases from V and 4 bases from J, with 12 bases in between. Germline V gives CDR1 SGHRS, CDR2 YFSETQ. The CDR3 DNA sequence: TGCGCCAGCAGTGTTAGAAAGGGCACTGAAGCTTTCTTT. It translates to CASSVRKGTEAFF.

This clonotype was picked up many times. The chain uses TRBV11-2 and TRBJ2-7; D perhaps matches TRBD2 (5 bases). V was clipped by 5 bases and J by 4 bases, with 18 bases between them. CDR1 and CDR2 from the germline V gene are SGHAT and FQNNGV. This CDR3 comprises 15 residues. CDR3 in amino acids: CASSLVIGERYEQYF. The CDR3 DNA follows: TGTGCCAGCAGCCTAGTTATCGGGGAAAGGTACGAGCAGTACTTC.

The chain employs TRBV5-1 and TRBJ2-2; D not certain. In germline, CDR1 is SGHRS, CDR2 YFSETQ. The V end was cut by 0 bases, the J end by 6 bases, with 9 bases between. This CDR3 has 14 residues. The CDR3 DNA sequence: TGCGCCAGCAGCTTGGCGGCCGATGCCGGGGAGCTGTTTTTT. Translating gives CASSLAADAGELFF.

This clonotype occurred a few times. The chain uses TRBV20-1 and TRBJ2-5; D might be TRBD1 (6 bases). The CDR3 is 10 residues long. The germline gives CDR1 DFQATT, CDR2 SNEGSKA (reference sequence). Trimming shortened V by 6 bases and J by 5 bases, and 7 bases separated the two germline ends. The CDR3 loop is CSARGETQYF. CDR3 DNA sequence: TGCAGTGCCAGGGGTGAGACCCAGTACTTC.

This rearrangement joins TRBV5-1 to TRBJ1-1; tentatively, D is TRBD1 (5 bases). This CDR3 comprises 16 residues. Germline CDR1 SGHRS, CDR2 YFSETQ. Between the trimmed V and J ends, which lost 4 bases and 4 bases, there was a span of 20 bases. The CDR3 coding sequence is TGCGCCAGCAGCCCCCTCACCGTCGGGGGGGGCACTGAAGCTTTCTTT. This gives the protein CASSPLTVGGGTEAFF.

This CDR3 is CASSLKADTQYF. The CDR3 region has the DNA TGCGCCAGCAGCTTAAAAGCAGATACGCAGTATTTT. The J gene is TRBJ2-3, the V gene TRBV5-1; D is ambiguous. Trimming pared 2 bases from V and 4 bases from J, leaving 5 bases between. This CDR3 has 12 amino acids. CDR1 SGHRS and CDR2 YFSETQ come from the germline V gene.

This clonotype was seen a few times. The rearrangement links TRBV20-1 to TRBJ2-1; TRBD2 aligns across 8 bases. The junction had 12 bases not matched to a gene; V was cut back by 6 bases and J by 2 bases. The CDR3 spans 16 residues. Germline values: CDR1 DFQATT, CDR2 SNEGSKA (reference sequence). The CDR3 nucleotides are TGCAGTGCCCCTACTTCGGGAGGGGTTCCCTACAATGAGCAGTTCTTC. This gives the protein CSAPTSGGVPYNEQFF.

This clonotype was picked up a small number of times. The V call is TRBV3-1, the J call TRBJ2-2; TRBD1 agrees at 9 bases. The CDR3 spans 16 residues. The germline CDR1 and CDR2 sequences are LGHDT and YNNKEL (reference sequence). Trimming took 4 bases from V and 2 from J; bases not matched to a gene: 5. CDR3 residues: CASSRATGGNTGELFF. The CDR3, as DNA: TGTGCCAGCAGCCGAGCAACAGGGGGCAACACCGGGGAGCTGTTTTTT.

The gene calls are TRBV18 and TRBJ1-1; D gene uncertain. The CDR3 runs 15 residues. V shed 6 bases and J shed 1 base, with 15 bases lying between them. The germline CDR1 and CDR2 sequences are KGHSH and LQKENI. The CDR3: CASSRNPIWNTEAFF. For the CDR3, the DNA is TGTGCCAGCTCGCGGAACCCTATTTGGAACACTGAAGCTTTCTTT.